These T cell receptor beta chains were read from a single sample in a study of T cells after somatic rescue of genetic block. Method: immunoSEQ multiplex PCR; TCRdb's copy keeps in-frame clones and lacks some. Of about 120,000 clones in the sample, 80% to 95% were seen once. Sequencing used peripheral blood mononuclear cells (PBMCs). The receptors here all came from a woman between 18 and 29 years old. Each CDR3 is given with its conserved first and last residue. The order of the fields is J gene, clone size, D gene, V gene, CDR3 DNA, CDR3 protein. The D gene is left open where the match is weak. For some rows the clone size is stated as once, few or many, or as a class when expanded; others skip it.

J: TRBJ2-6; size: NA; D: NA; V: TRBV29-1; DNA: TGCAGCGTTGACGTACTCGGGCAGGGGTCTCGTGCTGGGGCCAACGTCCTGACTTTC; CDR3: CSVDVLGQGSRAGANVLTF
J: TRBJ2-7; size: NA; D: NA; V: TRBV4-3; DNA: TGCGCCAGCAGCCCCCTCTACGAGCAGTACTTC; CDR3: CASSPLYEQYF
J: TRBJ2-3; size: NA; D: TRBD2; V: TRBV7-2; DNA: TGTGCCAGCAGCCTTAGCGGGGGGCGCACAGATACGCAGTATTTT; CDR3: CASSLSGGRTDTQYF
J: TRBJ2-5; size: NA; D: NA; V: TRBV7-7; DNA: TGTGCCAGCAGGCAAAGCTCCCCGGACCTTGGAGAGACCCAGTACTTC; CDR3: CASRQSSPDLGETQYF
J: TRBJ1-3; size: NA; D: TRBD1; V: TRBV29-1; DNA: TGCAGCGTTGCGGACAGGGTTTCTGGAAACACCATATATTTT; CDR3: CSVADRVSGNTIYF
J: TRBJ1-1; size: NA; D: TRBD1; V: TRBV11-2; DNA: TGTGCCAGCAGAACAGGGGGCAGAGGGGAGAACACTGAAGCTTTCTTT; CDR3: CASRTGGRGENTEAFF
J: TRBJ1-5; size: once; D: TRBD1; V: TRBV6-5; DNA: TGTGCCAGCAGTCCCAACAGGGGGACACGGCAGCCCCAGCATTTT; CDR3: CASSPNRGTRQPQHF
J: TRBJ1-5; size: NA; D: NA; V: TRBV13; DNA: TGTGCCAGCGCTGCCACGGGGGAGGCCAATCAGCCCCAGCATTTT; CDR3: CASAATGEANQPQHF
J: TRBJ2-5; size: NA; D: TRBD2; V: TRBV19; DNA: TGTGCCAGTAGTATGATTAGCGGGGTACAAGAGACCCAGTACTTC; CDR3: CASSMISGVQETQYF
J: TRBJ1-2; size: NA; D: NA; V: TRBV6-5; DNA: TGTGCCAGCAGTTACGCCCCGGGCCGTCGTTTCTCCGGCTACACCTTC; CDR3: CASSYAPGRRFSGYTF
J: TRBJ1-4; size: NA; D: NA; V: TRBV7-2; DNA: TGTGCCAGCAGCTTAGGACAGGCAAGTGAAAAACTGTTTTTT; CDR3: CASSLGQASEKLFF
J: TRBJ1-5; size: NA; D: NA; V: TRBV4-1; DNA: TGCGCCAGCAGCCTTGTGGGGAGTAATCAGCCCCAGCATTTT; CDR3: CASSLVGSNQPQHF
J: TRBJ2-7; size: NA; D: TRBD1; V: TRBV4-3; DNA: TGCGCCAGCAGCAGAGGGACAGGAAGCTCCTACGAGCAGTACTTC; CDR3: CASSRGTGSSYEQYF
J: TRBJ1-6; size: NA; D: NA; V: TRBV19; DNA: TGTGCCAGTAGTATGATCATTCAGGGAAAGAATTCACCCCTCCACTTT; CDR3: CASSMIIQGKNSPLHF
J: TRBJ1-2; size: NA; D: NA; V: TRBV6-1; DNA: TGTGCCAGCACGGGGGCTGGGGACCGCGCGCGTGGCTACACCTTC; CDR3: CASTGAGDRARGYTF
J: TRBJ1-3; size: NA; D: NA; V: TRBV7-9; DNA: TGTGCCAGCAGCTTAGTGGGGTCTTCCGGAAACACCATATATTTT; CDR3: CASSLVGSSGNTIYF
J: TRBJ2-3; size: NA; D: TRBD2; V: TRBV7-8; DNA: TGTGCCAGCAGTTCTAACGTGGGAGTAGCGGGGGGGGAAGATACGCAGTATTTT; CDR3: CASSSNVGVAGGEDTQYF
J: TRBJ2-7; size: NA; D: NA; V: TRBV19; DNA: TGTGCCAGTAGTATAAGTGGTAGCTCCTACGAGCAGTACTTC; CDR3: CASSISGSSYEQYF
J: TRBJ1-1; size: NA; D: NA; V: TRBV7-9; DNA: TGTGCCAGCAGCTCCCAAGGTGACACTGAAGCTTTCTTT; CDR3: CASSSQGDTEAFF
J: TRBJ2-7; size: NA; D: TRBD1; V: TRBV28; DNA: TGTGCCAGCAGTCCCGACAGGGCTGCCAGCGAGCAGTACTTC; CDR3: CASSPDRAASEQYF